Only a few counts were recorded for the clone carrying this T cell receptor (beta chain). The trim removed 8 bases at V and 2 bases at J, leaving 12 bases unmatched. The CDR3 contains 16 residues. This sample is drawn from a study of identical twins. TCRdb re-analysed the 5' RACE reads in MiXCR, keeping a single row per CDR3 protein. The table includes fewer than 900,000 distinct CDR3 sequences, approximately 22% detected once. The same sample was also studied in work on T cells expressing NK-cell markers. From that paper: In several experiments, sorting was restricted to alpha-beta TCR T cells by an anti-gamma-delta TCR antibody.

V usage is TRBV12-3 or TRBV12-4 and J usage is TRBJ1-5, with TRBD1 identical over 7 bases. The sequencing input was PBMCs. The clonotype was recovered from a woman between 18 and 29 years old in good health. CDR3 sequence reads: CASRQGGTRGNQPQHF. CDR3 DNA: TGTGCCAGCCGTCAGGGGGGAACGAGGGGCAATCAGCCCCAGCATTTT.